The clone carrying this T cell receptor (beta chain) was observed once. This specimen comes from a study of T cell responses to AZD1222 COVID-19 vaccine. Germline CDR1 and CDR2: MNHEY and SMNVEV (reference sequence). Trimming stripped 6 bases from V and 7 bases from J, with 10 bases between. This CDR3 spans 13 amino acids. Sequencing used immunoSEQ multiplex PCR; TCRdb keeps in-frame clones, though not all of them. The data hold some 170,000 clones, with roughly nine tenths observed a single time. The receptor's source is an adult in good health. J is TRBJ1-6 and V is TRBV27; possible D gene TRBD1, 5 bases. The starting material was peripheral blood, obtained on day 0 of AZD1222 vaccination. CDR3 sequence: CASRAGFNSPLHF. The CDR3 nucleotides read TGTGCCAGCAGGGCAGGGTTCAATTCACCCCTCCACTTT.